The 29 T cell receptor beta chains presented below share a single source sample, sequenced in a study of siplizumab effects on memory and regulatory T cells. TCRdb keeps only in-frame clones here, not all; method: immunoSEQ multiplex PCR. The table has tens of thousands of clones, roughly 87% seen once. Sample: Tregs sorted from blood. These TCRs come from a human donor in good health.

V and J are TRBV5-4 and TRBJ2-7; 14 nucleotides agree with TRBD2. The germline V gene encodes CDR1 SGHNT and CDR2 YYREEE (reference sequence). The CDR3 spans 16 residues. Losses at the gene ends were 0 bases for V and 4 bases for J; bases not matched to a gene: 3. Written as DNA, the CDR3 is TGTGCCAGCAGCTTGGGCGGACTAGCGGGGGGATACGAGCAGTACTTC. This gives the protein CASSLGGLAGGYEQYF.

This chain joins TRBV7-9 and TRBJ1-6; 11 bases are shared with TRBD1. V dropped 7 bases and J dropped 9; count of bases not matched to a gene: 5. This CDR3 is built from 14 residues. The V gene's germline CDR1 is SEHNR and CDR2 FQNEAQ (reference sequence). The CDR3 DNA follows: TGTGCCAGCACCCCGGGACAGGGGGGTTCACCCCTCCACTTT. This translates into CASTPGQGGSPLHF.

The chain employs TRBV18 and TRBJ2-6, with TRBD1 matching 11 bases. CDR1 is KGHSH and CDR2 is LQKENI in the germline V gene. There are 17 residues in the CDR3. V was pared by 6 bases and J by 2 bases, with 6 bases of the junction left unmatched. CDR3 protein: CASSSGTGGAGANVLTF. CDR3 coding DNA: TGTGCCAGCTCTTCCGGGACAGGGGGAGCTGGGGCCAACGTCCTGACTTTC. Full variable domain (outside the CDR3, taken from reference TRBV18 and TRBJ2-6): NAGVMQNPRHLVRRRGQEARLRCSPMKGHSHVYWYRQLPEEGLKFMVYLQKENIIDESGMPKERFSAEFPKEGPSILRIQQVVRGDSAAYFCASSSGTGGAGANVLTFGAGSRLTVL.

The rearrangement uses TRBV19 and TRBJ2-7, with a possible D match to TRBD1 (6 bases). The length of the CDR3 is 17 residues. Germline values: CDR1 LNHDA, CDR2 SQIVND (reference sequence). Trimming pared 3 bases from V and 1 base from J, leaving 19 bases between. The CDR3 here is CASSMGARGRGSYEQYF. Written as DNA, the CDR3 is TGTGCCAGTAGTATGGGGGCCCGGGGCAGGGGTTCCTACGAGCAGTACTTC.

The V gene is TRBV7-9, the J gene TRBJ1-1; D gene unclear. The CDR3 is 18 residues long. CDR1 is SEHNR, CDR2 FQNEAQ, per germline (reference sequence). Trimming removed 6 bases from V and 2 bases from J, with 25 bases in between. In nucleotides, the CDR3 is TGTGCCAGCAGAAAGACGGGCGGACGGAGCGGATCTAACACTGAAGCTTTCTTT. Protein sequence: CASRKTGGRSGSNTEAFF.

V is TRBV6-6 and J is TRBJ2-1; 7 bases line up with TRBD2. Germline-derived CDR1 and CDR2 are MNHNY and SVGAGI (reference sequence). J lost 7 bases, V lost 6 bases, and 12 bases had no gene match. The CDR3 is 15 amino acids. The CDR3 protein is CASRGAGISGNEQFF. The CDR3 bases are TGTGCCAGCAGGGGAGCGGGGATCTCTGGGAATGAGCAGTTCTTC.

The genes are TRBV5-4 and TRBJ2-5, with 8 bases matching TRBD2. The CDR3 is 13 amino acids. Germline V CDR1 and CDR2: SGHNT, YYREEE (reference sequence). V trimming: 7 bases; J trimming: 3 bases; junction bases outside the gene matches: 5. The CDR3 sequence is CASGGGPKETQYF. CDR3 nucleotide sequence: TGTGCCAGCGGCGGGGGGCCAAAAGAGACCCAGTACTTC. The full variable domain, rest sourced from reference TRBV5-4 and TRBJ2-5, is ETGVTQSPTHLIKTRGQQVTLRCSSQSGHNTVSWYQQALGQGPQFIFQYYREEENGRGNFPPRFSGLQFPNYSSELNVNALELDDSALYLCASGGGPKETQYFGPGTRLLVL.

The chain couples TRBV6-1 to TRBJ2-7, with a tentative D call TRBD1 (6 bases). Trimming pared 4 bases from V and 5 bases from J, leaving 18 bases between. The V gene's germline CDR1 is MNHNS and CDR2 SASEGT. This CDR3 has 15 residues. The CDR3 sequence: CASSAVTGIRNEQYF. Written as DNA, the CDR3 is TGTGCCAGCAGTGCCGTTACAGGGATCCGCAACGAGCAGTACTTC.

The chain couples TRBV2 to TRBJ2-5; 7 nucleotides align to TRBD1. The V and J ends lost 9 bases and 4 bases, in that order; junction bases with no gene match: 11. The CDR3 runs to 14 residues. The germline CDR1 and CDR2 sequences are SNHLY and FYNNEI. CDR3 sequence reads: CASSQGWGGETQYF. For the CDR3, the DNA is TGTGCCAGTTCACAGGGGTGGGGCGGAGAGACCCAGTACTTC.

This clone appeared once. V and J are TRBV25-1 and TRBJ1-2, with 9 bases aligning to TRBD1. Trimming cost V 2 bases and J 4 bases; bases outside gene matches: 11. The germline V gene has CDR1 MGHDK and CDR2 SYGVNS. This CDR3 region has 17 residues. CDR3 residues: CASSETRRTGVPYGYTF. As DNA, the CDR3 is TGTGCCAGCAGTGAAACCCGTAGGACAGGGGTACCCTATGGCTACACCTTC.

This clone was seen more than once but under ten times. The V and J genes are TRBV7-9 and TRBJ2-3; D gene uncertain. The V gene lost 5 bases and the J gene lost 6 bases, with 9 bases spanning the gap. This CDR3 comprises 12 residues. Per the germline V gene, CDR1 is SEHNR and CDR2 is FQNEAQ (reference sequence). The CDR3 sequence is CASSRGADTQYF. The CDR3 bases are TGTGCCAGCAGCCGCGGCGCGGATACGCAGTATTTT. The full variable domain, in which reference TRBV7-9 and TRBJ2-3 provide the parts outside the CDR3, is DTGVSQNPRHKITKRGQNVTFRCDPISEHNRLYWYRQTLGQGPEFLTYFQNEAQLEKSRLLSDRFSAERPKGSFSTLEIQRTEQGDSAMYLCASSRGADTQYFGPGTRLTVL.

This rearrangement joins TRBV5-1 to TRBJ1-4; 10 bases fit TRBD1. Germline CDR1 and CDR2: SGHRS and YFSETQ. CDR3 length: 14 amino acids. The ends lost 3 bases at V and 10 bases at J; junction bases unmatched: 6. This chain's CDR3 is CASSWGTGAGKLFF. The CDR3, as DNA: TGCGCCAGCAGCTGGGGGACAGGGGCAGGAAAACTGTTTTTT.

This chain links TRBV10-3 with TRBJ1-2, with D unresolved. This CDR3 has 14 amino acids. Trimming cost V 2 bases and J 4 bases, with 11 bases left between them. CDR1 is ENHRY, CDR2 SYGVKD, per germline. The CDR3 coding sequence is TGTGCCATCAGTGAGGGCACCCGGGGCTATGGCTACACCTTC. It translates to CAISEGTRGYGYTF.

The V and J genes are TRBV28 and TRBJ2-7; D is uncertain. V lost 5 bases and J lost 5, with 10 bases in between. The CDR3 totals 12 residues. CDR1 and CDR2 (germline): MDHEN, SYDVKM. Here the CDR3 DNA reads TGTGCCAGCAGTCCCCTCAGGAACGAGCAGTACTTC. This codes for CASSPLRNEQYF.

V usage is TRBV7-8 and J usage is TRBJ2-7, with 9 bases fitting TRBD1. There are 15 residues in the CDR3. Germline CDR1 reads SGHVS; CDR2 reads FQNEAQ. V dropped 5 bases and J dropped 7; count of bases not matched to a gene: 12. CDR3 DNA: TGTGCCAGCAGCGCTAGGGACAGGGCGGCGGGGGAGCAGTACTTC. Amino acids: CASSARDRAAGEQYF. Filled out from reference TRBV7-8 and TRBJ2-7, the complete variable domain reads GAGVSQSPRYKVAKRGQDVALRCDPISGHVSLFWYQQALGQGPEFLTYFQNEAQLDKSGLPSDRFFAERPEGSVSTLKIQRTQQEDSAVYLCASSARDRAAGEQYFGPGTRLTVT.

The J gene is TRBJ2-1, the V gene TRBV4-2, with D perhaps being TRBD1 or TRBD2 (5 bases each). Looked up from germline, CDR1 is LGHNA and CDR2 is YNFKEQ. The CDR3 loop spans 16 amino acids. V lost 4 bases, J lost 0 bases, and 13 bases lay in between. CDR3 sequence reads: CASSPGRGFSYNEQFF. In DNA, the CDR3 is TGTGCCAGCAGCCCGGGACGCGGGTTCTCCTACAATGAGCAGTTCTTC.

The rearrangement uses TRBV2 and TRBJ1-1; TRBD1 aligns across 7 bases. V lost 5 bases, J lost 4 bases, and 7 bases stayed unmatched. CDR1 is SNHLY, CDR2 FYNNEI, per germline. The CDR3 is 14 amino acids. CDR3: CASSQTGRGTEAFF. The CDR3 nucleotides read TGTGCCAGCAGTCAGACAGGGAGAGGCACTGAAGCTTTCTTT.

The CDR3 DNA reads TGTGCCAGTAGTCCCCGGGACAGCCGTAATGAAAAACTGTTTTTT. Translation gives CASSPRDSRNEKLFF. This rearrangement joins TRBV19 to TRBJ1-4, with 7 nucleotides matching TRBD1. The CDR3 is 15 amino acids. V dropped 5 bases and J dropped 4; count of bases not matched to a gene: 7. The germline gives CDR1 LNHDA, CDR2 SQIVND (reference sequence).

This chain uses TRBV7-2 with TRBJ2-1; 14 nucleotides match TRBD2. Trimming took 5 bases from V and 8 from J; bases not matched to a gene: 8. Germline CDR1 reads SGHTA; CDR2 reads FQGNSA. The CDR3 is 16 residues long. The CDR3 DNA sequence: TGTGCCAGCAGCCCCGGTGGGACTAGCGGGGGCCATGAGCAGTTCTTC. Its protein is CASSPGGTSGGHEQFF. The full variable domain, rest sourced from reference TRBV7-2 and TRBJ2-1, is GAGVSQSPSNKVTEKGKDVELRCDPISGHTALYWYRQSLGQGLEFLIYFQGNSAPDKSGLPSDRFSAERTGGSVSTLTIQRTQQEDSAVYLCASSPGGTSGGHEQFFGPGTRLTVL.

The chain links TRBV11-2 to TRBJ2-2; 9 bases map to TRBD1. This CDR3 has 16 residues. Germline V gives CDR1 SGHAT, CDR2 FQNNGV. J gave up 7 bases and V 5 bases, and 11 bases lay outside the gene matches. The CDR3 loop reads CASSPRYRGRNGELFF. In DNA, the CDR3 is TGTGCCAGCAGCCCACGGTACAGGGGGCGAAACGGGGAGCTGTTTTTT.

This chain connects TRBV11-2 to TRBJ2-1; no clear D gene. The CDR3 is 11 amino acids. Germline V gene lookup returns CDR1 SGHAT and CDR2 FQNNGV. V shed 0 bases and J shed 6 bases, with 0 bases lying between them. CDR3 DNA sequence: TGTGCCAGCAGCTTAGACAATGAGCAGTTCTTC. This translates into CASSLDNEQFF.

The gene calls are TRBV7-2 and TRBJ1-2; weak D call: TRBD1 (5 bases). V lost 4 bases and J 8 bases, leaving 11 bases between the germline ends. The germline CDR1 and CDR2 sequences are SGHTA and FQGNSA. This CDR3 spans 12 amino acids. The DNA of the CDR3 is TGTGCCAGCAGCTCCCAGGGTGGGGGCTACACCTTC. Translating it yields CASSSQGGGYTF.

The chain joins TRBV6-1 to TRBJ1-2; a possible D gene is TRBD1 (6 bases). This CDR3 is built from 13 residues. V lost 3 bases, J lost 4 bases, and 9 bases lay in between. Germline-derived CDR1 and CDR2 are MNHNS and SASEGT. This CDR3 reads CASSDGTLYGYTF. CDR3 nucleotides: TGTGCCAGCAGTGACGGGACACTCTATGGCTACACCTTC.

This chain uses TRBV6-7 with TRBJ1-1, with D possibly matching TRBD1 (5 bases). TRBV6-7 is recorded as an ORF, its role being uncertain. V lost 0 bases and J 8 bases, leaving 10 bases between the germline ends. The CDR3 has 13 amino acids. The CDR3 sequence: CASSYSQRQEAFF. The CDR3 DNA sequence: TGTGCCAGCAGTTACTCCCAACGACAGGAAGCTTTCTTT.

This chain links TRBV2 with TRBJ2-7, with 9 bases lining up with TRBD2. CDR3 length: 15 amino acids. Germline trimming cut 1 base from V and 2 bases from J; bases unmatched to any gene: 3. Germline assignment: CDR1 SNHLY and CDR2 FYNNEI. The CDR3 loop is CASSEGLAGTYEQYF. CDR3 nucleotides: TGTGCCAGCAGTGAAGGGCTAGCGGGGACCTACGAGCAGTACTTC.

DNA of the CDR3: TGTGCCAGCAGCCGCGATCGACAGAGCAATCAGCCCCAGCATTTT. Amino acid sequence: CASSRDRQSNQPQHF. This chain joins TRBV6-5 and TRBJ1-5; a possible D gene is TRBD1 (5 bases). There are 15 residues in the CDR3. The V end lost 6 bases, the J end lost 1 base, and 13 bases lay between the germline ends. The germline CDR1 and CDR2 sequences are MNHEY and SVGAGI.

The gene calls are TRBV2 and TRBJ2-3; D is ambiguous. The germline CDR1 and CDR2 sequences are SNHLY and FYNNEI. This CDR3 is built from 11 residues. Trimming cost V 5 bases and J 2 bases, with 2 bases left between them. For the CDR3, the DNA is TGTGCCAGCAGTTACACAGATACGCAGTATTTT. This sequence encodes CASSYTDTQYF.

The CDR3 region has the DNA TGCGCCAGCAGCCCAGGGACGGTGGGTCACACCGGGGAGCTGTTTTTT. Its protein is CASSPGTVGHTGELFF. This chain joins TRBV4-1 and TRBJ2-2, with D perhaps TRBD1 or TRBD2 (5 bases each). The CDR3 loop spans 16 amino acids. Germline assignment: CDR1 MGHRA and CDR2 YSYEKL. Deletions cut 4 bases from V and 3 bases from J, with 15 bases between.

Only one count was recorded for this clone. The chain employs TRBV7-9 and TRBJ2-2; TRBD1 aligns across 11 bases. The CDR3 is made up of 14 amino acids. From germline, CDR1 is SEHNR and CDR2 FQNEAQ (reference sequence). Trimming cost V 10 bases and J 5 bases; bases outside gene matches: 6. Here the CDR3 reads CAIPGTGGTGELFF. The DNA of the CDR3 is TGTGCCATCCCGGGGACAGGGGGTACCGGGGAGCTGTTTTTT. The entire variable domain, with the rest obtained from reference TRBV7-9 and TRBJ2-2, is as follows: DTGVSQNPRHKITKRGQNVTFRCDPISEHNRLYWYRQTLGQGPEFLTYFQNEAQLEKSRLLSDRFSAERPKGSFSTLEIQRTEQGDSAMYLCAIPGTGGTGELFFGEGSRLTVL.